This T cell receptor beta chain was retrieved from a study of blood T cell repertoires in COVID-19. As for the study in general: Both acute and convalescent COVID-19 samples were obtained from the United States, Italy and Spain.

CDR1 and CDR2 from the germline V gene are LGHDT and YNNKEL (reference sequence). V was clipped by 1 base and J by 4 bases; unmatched bases: 8. This CDR3 is built from 17 residues. The protocol was immunoSEQ multiplex PCR, while the TCRdb copy is restricted to in-frame clones and leaves out a portion. The data contain 100,000 or so clones, around 90% of them seen just once; the ten biggest clones take up around 5.7%. The rearrangement joins TRBV3-1 (or the pseudogene TRBV3-2) to TRBJ1-3, with 9 bases matching TRBD1. The sequenced sample consisted of peripheral blood. The receptor was isolated from an older man with acute or convalescent COVID-19. CDR3 loop: CASSQAGGTGTGNTIYF. CDR3 in DNA: TGTGCCAGCAGCCAAGCTGGGGGGACAGGGACGGGAAACACCATATATTTT.